These 19 T cell receptor beta chains were sequenced from one sample in a study of cytomegalovirus exposure and HLA in healthy donors. Assay: immunoSEQ multiplex PCR; the TCRdb copy retains only in-frame clones and omits some. The sample carries more than 150,000 clones, 80% to 85% recorded once. Sequences were obtained from PBMCs. The receptors were sampled from a woman under 30 in good health and CMV-seropositive.

This chain connects TRBV19 to TRBJ1-2, with unresolved D. CDR3 length equals 16 residues. From germline, CDR1 is LNHDA and CDR2 SQIVND (reference sequence). V was clipped by 5 bases and J by 0 bases, with 16 bases between them. As DNA, the CDR3 is TGTGCCAGTAGTCGTGGAGGGAGGTCAGCTAACTATGGCTACACCTTC. It yields the protein CASSRGGRSANYGYTF.

J is TRBJ1-2 and V is TRBV9; D not certain. V was cut by 4 bases and J by 6 bases, with 10 bases left in between. The CDR3 totals 12 residues. CDR1 and CDR2 from the germline V gene are SGDLS and YYNGEE. The DNA of the CDR3 is TGTGCCAGCAGCCCGGGGATCCATGGCTACACCTTC. It translates to CASSPGIHGYTF. The full variable domain, completed using reference TRBV9 and TRBJ1-2, is DSGVTQTPKHLITATGQRVTLRCSPRSGDLSVYWYQQSLDQGLQFLIQYYNGEERAKGNILERFSAQQFPDLHSELNLSSLELGDSALYFCASSPGIHGYTFGSGTRLTVV.

The chain is built from TRBV7-3 and TRBJ1-2, with no clear D. The germline gives CDR1 SGHTA, CDR2 FQGTGA. The CDR3 is 12 amino acids. The V end was cut by 6 bases, the J end by 8 bases, with 13 bases between. Here the CDR3 reads CASREGAGGYTF. In DNA form, the CDR3 reads TGTGCCAGCAGGGAGGGAGCTGGGGGCTACACCTTC.

The rearrangement joins TRBV11-3 to TRBJ2-2; TRBD1 agrees at 8 bases. The CDR3 spans 17 residues. The germline V gene encodes CDR1 SGHNT and CDR2 YENEEA. V gave up 4 bases and J gave up 0 bases; unmatched junction bases: 7. CDR3 DNA: TGTGCCAGCAGCTCCGGGACAGGAAATTCGAACACCGGGGAGCTGTTTTTT. Translated, it gives CASSSGTGNSNTGELFF. Based on the CDR3 plus reference TRBV11-3 and TRBJ2-2, the full variable domain is EAGVVQSPRYKIIEKKQPVAFWCNPISGHNTLYWYLQNLGQGPELLIRYENEEAVDDSQLPKDRFSAERLKGVDSTLKIQPAELGDSAVYLCASSSGTGNSNTGELFFGEGSRLTVL.

Written as DNA, the CDR3 is TGTGCCAGCTCACCACCTGTGACAGGGGGCATCACAGATACGCAGTATTTT. It encodes CASSPPVTGGITDTQYF. The chain recombines TRBV18 with TRBJ2-3; 10 nucleotides agree with TRBD1. The CDR3 length is 17 residues. The V gene's germline CDR1 is KGHSH and CDR2 LQKENI. Trimming took 0 bases from V and 2 from J; bases not matched to a gene: 5.

The V gene is TRBV5-6, the J gene TRBJ2-7; TRBD1 matches 10 bases. There are 16 residues in the CDR3. Trimming cost V 4 bases and J 5 bases; bases outside gene matches: 12. The germline gives CDR1 SGHDT, CDR2 YYEEEE. The CDR3 here is CASSRPGTGAGNEQYF. In DNA form, the CDR3 reads TGTGCCAGCAGCCGTCCCGGGACAGGGGCCGGGAACGAGCAGTACTTC.

The chain combines TRBV21-1 with TRBJ1-3. TRBV21-1 is an annotated pseudogene. The CDR3 consists of 17 residues. The CDR3 protein is CASSNLAPGGFGNTIYF. DNA of the CDR3: TGTGCCAGCAGCAACCTCGCCCCGGGTGGCTTTGGAAACACCATATATTTT.

The rearrangement links TRBV13 to TRBJ2-7, with a possible D match to TRBD2 (5 bases). The V end lost 5 bases, the J end lost 0 bases, and 11 bases lay between the germline ends. This CDR3 region has 14 residues. Germline V gene data show CDR1 as PRHDT and CDR2 as FYEKMQ (reference sequence). The CDR3 sequence: CASSQLTNSYEQYF. The CDR3 nucleotides read TGTGCCAGCAGCCAACTGACTAACTCCTACGAGCAGTACTTC.

The gene calls are TRBV15 and TRBJ2-7; perhaps TRBD1 as D (6 bases). The CDR3 is 16 amino acids. The V end was cut by 3 bases, the J end by 2 bases, with 17 bases between. The germline V gene encodes CDR1 LNHNV and CDR2 YYDKDF (reference sequence). Here the CDR3 DNA reads TGTGCCACCAGCAGGTCAAAGCAGGGGTTTACCTACGAGCAGTACTTC. Translation gives CATSRSKQGFTYEQYF.

V and J are TRBV6-5 and TRBJ2-1, with 8 nucleotides matching TRBD2. The CDR3 contains 13 residues. The V segment lost 10 bases and the J segment 7 bases; nucleotides outside the gene matches: 9. Germline loops: CDR1 MNHEY, CDR2 SVGAGI. The CDR3 nucleotides are TGTGCCACTCACGGGGGGGCGGTAAATGAGCAGTTCTTC. Protein sequence: CATHGGAVNEQFF.

The gene calls are TRBV9 and TRBJ2-3; 11 bases are a match to TRBD2. The CDR3 is made up of 16 amino acids. Germline lookup yields CDR1 SGDLS and CDR2 YYNGEE. Trimming cost V 0 bases and J 3 bases; bases outside gene matches: 3. The CDR3 DNA is TGTGCCAGCAGCGTAGCGGGACTAGCGGCTACAGATACGCAGTATTTT. Amino acids: CASSVAGLAATDTQYF. Combining the CDR3 with reference TRBV9 and TRBJ2-3 gives the whole variable domain DSGVTQTPKHLITATGQRVTLRCSPRSGDLSVYWYQQSLDQGLQFLIQYYNGEERAKGNILERFSAQQFPDLHSELNLSSLELGDSALYFCASSVAGLAATDTQYFGPGTRLTVL.

The chain links TRBV2 to TRBJ2-5, with TRBD1 identical over 7 bases. This CDR3 comprises 13 residues. Trimming removed 4 bases from V and 5 bases from J; junction bases left unmatched: 4. From germline, CDR1 is SNHLY and CDR2 FYNNEI. CDR3 sequence reads: CASSGLDRETQYF. The CDR3 region has the DNA TGTGCCAGCAGTGGTCTGGACAGGGAGACCCAGTACTTC.

The V gene is TRBV7-2, the J gene TRBJ1-1; 8 bases fit TRBD1. Germline loops: CDR1 SGHTA, CDR2 FQGNSA. With 7 bases clipped from V and 2 bases from J, the junction kept 6 bases outside the gene matches. The CDR3 is 14 residues long. Written as DNA, the CDR3 is TGTGCCAGCAACCGGGACAGGCTCAACACTGAAGCTTTCTTT. Translation gives CASNRDRLNTEAFF.

DNA of the CDR3: TGTGCCAGCAGCGAAACAGGGGGCCAAGAGACCCAGTACTTC. Its protein product is CASSETGGQETQYF. The chain is built from TRBV9 and TRBJ2-5; TRBD1 aligns across 8 bases. The CDR3 has 14 amino acids. Germline V gene sequence: CDR1 SGDLS, CDR2 YYNGEE. With V trimmed by 3 bases and J by 1 base, 2 bases remained unmatched.

The V call is TRBV7-6, the J call TRBJ2-2; tentative D call: TRBD1 (7 bases). Germline CDR1 and CDR2: SGHVS and FNYEAQ. CDR3 length equals 16 residues. The V gene lost 1 base and the J gene lost 4 bases, with 13 bases spanning the gap. Here the CDR3 reads CASSLGGGGLTGELFF. Written as DNA, the CDR3 is TGTGCCAGCAGCTTAGGTGGAGGGGGCCTCACCGGGGAGCTGTTTTTT.

V is TRBV2 and J is TRBJ2-5, with a weak D call TRBD2 (5 bases). Germline assignment: CDR1 SNHLY and CDR2 FYNNEI. V gave up 5 bases and J gave up 7 bases, with 14 bases separating them. The CDR3 runs 13 residues. CDR3: CASSRGLDGTQYF. In nucleotides, the CDR3 is TGTGCCAGCAGTCGTGGACTCGATGGGACCCAGTACTTC.

The chain is built from TRBV6-5 and TRBJ1-2; D remains unclear. V lost 0 bases and J lost 5, with 13 bases in between. This CDR3 is 15 amino acids long. Germline loops: CDR1 MNHEY, CDR2 SVGAGI. The CDR3 loop reads CASSYSPTPSYGYTF. CDR3 in DNA: TGTGCCAGCAGTTACTCCCCAACACCGTCATATGGCTACACCTTC.

This chain joins TRBV15 and TRBJ1-5, with a possible D match to TRBD1 (5 bases). The germline gives CDR1 LNHNV, CDR2 YYDKDF (reference sequence). The CDR3 is 13 amino acids. V was shortened by 3 bases and J by 8 bases, with 11 bases between the two germline ends. CDR3: CATSSRVLEPQHF. In DNA form, the CDR3 reads TGTGCCACCAGCAGCAGGGTGTTGGAGCCCCAGCATTTT.

V gene TRBV9 combines with J gene TRBJ2-3; 9 bases map to TRBD1. Trimming at V came to 4 bases and at J to 4 bases, leaving 4 bases not matched to a gene. CDR1 and CDR2 (germline): SGDLS, YYNGEE. The CDR3 totals 14 residues. The CDR3 coding sequence is TGTGCCAGCAGCAAGGACAGGGGAGCAGATACGCAGTATTTT. The encoded protein is CASSKDRGADTQYF.